These 16 T cell receptor beta chains originate from one sample sequenced in a study of blood T cell repertoires in COVID-19. The data were produced by immunoSEQ multiplex PCR, yet TCRdb's version contains in-frame clones alone and is incomplete. This repertoire shows about 300,000 clones, around 83% found once; its top ten account for roughly 1.1%. Sequencing input: peripheral blood. The receptors were gathered from a woman aged 50 to 60 with acute or convalescent COVID-19.

J is TRBJ1-1 and V is TRBV2; maybe TRBD1 (5 bases). From germline, CDR1 is SNHLY and CDR2 FYNNEI. The CDR3 covers 14 residues. Trimming cost V 8 bases and J 3 bases, with 16 bases left between them. CDR3 bases: TGTGCCAGCGCCCAGTGGGGGGGTGACACTGAAGCTTTCTTT. Protein sequence: CASAQWGGDTEAFF. Using reference TRBV2 and TRBJ1-1 for the parts outside the CDR3, the full variable domain is EPEVTQTPSHQVTQMGQEVILRCVPISNHLYFYWYRQILGQKVEFLVSFYNNEISEKSEIFDDQFSVERPDGSNFTLKIRSTKLEDSAMYFCASAQWGGDTEAFFGQGTRLTVV.

The rearrangement joins TRBV2 to TRBJ1-5; 7 bases fit TRBD1. The J segment lost 7 bases and the V segment lost 6 bases, leaving 9 bases of the junction unmatched. This CDR3 spans 14 amino acids. Looked up from germline, CDR1 is SNHLY and CDR2 is FYNNEI. The CDR3 sequence: CASRKDREEQPQHF. The CDR3 DNA follows: TGTGCCAGCAGGAAAGACAGGGAGGAGCAGCCCCAGCATTTT.

The V call is TRBV11-2, the J call TRBJ2-5; a possible D gene is TRBD2 (5 bases). V was shortened by 5 bases and J by 1 base, with 14 bases between the two germline ends. Germline V gene lookup returns CDR1 SGHAT and CDR2 FQNNGV. The CDR3 runs to 15 residues. CDR3 sequence reads: CASSLRQRAQETQYF. CDR3 coding DNA: TGTGCCAGCAGCCTTCGCCAGAGGGCCCAAGAGACCCAGTACTTC.

The CDR3 loop is CASSFGLQPQHF. CDR3 DNA sequence: TGTGCCAGCAGTTTCGGTCTCCAGCCCCAGCATTTT. This sequence joins TRBV12-3 or TRBV12-4 and TRBJ1-5, with D unresolved. This CDR3 is built from 12 residues. V was clipped by 3 bases and J by 7 bases, with 7 bases between them.

In DNA form, the CDR3 reads TGTGCCAGCGGGAGAATTACGTACGAGCAGTACTTC. It yields the protein CASGRITYEQYF. This chain joins TRBV27 and TRBJ2-7; weak D call: TRBD2 (5 bases). Trimming stripped 8 bases from V and 4 bases from J, with 12 bases between. CDR1 and CDR2 (germline): MNHEY, SMNVEV (reference sequence). This CDR3 is 12 amino acids long.

The chain's CDR3 is CASSRPIRAHRAFF. The CDR3 DNA is TGTGCCAGCAGCCGCCCGATACGAGCTCATCGGGCTTTCTTT. This sequence joins TRBV7-9 and TRBJ1-1; D unresolved. The V and J ends lost 5 bases and 11 bases respectively, with 21 bases between them. Germline V gene sequence: CDR1 SEHNR, CDR2 FQNEAQ (reference sequence). The CDR3 length is 14 residues.

The table lists this clone with a count of one. The chain is built from TRBV3-1 (or the pseudogene TRBV3-2) and TRBJ1-4; D perhaps matches TRBD1 (6 bases). V was pared by 4 bases and J by 8 bases, with 26 bases between. The germline V gene encodes CDR1 LGHDT and CDR2 YNNKEL (reference sequence). The CDR3 runs to 18 residues. The CDR3 nucleotides are TGTGCCAGCAGCCGGAAGCCCCTACAGGGTTTCGTAGACGAAAAACTGTTTTTT. Its protein is CASSRKPLQGFVDEKLFF.

CDR3 coding DNA: TGTGCCAGCAGCTTAGAGTCAGGGAAAGAGACCCAGTACTTC. As protein: CASSLESGKETQYF. The chain is built from TRBV7-9 and TRBJ2-5; weak D call: TRBD1 (5 bases). CDR1 and CDR2 from the germline V gene are SEHNR and FQNEAQ (reference sequence). The CDR3 has 14 amino acids. V was clipped by 1 base and J by 3 bases, with 9 bases between them.

The chain recombines TRBV19 with TRBJ2-5; the D is unclear. The V gene's germline CDR1 is LNHDA and CDR2 SQIVND (reference sequence). The V end lost 8 bases, the J end lost 3 bases, and 10 bases lay between the germline ends. The CDR3 contains 12 residues. DNA for the CDR3: TGTGCCAGTGCCCGCGGTGAAGAGACCCAGTACTTC. It yields the protein CASARGEETQYF.

Notes on this clone: Compared with germline, one end of the junction differs, possibly owing to a read error. Other DNA sequences in this specimen translate into the identical CDR3. This chain links TRBV2 with TRBJ1-1; 10 bases agree with TRBD1. Per the germline V gene, CDR1 is SNHLY and CDR2 is FYNNEI. CDR3 size: 13 residues. CDR3: CASSLDRGPEAFF. CDR3 in DNA: TGTGCCAGCAGTCTTGACAGGGGGCCTGAGGCTTTCTTT.

About this clone itself: Other nucleotide sequences from this sample produce the same CDR3. This chain connects TRBV7-2 to TRBJ1-6, with D possibly TRBD1 on 5 matching bases. The CDR3 length is 14 residues. Germline V gene lookup returns CDR1 SGHTA and CDR2 FQGNSA. Trimming shortened V by 0 bases and J by 7 bases, and 7 bases separated the two germline ends. CDR3 DNA: TGTGCCAGCAGCTTAGCGGGGGGAAATTCACCCCTCCACTTT. Translating gives CASSLAGGNSPLHF.

V is TRBV12-5 and J is TRBJ1-1, with D uncertain. V was cut by 6 bases and J by 7 bases, with 15 bases left in between. CDR3 length equals 13 residues. Germline V gives CDR1 LGHNT, CDR2 FRNRAP. CDR3 nucleotide sequence: TGTGCTAGTGGGCGAGGGCTAGACCGTGAAGCTTTCTTT. It is translated as CASGRGLDREAFF.

J is TRBJ1-5 and V is TRBV24-1; D call uncertain. With 3 bases removed from V and 3 bases from J, the gap between germline ends came to 11 bases. CDR1 is KGHDR, CDR2 SFDVKD, per germline. The CDR3 spans 15 residues. CDR3 region: CATSDQRDPNQPQHF. CDR3 DNA sequence: TGTGCCACCAGTGATCAGAGGGATCCCAATCAGCCCCAGCATTTT.

This chain joins TRBV2 and TRBJ2-7; 10 bases map to TRBD2. The germline gives CDR1 SNHLY, CDR2 FYNNEI. This CDR3 region has 18 residues. After removal of 6 bases from V and 1 base from J, the junction contained 15 bases not matched to a gene. Written as DNA, the CDR3 is TGTGCCAGCAGGAATGCCCCTGGACTAGCGGCGTTATCCTACGAGCAGTACTTC. Protein product: CASRNAPGLAALSYEQYF.

This CDR3 is CASSQSASGVAKNIQYF. As DNA, the CDR3 is TGTGCCAGCAGCCAAAGTGCGTCAGGGGTAGCCAAAAACATTCAGTACTTC. V and J are TRBV3-1 (or the pseudogene TRBV3-2) and TRBJ2-4, with a possible D match to TRBD1 (6 bases). Between the trimmed V and J ends, which lost 2 bases and 0 bases, there was a span of 14 bases. CDR1 and CDR2 (germline): LGHDT, YNNKEL (reference sequence). The CDR3 spans 17 residues.

The CDR3 bases are TGTGCCAGCAGCTCCGGGACTAGCGAAGATACGCAGTATTTT. Translating gives CASSSGTSEDTQYF. The chain has TRBV7-2 and TRBJ2-3; 10 nucleotides align to TRBD2. The ends lost 4 bases at V and 5 bases at J; junction bases unmatched: 3. CDR1 and CDR2 from the germline V gene are SGHTA and FQGNSA. CDR3 length: 14 amino acids.